This T cell receptor beta chain was captured in a study of blood T cells in healthy people across ages. As for the study in general: Per every two T cells, about one barcoded beta molecule was captured by template switching.

Study observations and caveats: In older individuals, TCR beta diversity per million T cells was lower, falling roughly linearly with age. Whereas aged donors had fewer naive CD4+ cells, long-lived donors had more of them and higher diversity.

This CDR3 spans 14 amino acids. CDR1 is LNHNV and CDR2 is YYDKDF in the germline V gene (reference sequence). Trimming took off 0 bases at V and 12 bases at J, with 15 bases between the two ends. Points on this clonotype: Its cognate antigen is unknown.

A second PCR of about 6 to 11 cycles used a sample-barcoded 5' primer and a J-beta primer mix. Via MiXCR, TCRdb re-called the 5' RACE reads, giving one row per CDR3 protein. The sample lists some 1,800,000 distinct CDR3 sequences; about 39% were seen once. There were healthy Caucasian individuals from Russia, aged 6 to 90, serving as donors. The chain combines TRBV15 with TRBJ2-1; TRBD1 is a possible D gene (6 bases). The sample consisted of blood. The TCR was taken from a human donor in good health. CDR3: CATSRDDMGARQFF. As DNA, the CDR3 is TGTGCCACCAGCAGAGATGATATGGGGGCGAGGCAGTTCTTC.